Only one count was recorded for the clone carrying this T cell receptor (beta chain). Its cognate antigen is unknown. PCR was performed a second time for roughly 7 to 12 cycles using a sample-barcoded 5' primer and a J-beta primer mix. One entry per CDR3 protein, called by TCRdb with MiXCR from the 5' RACE reads. Here the sample spans roughly 700,000 distinct CDR3 sequences, 45% to 50% being singletons. In germline, CDR1 is SGHTA, CDR2 FQGNSA. The ends were cut back, 4 bases at V and 3 bases at J, with 16 bases in the middle. This CDR3 comprises 15 residues. This entry comes from a study of blood T cells in healthy people across ages. Study conclusions and caveats: Strongly correlated with naive T cell percentage was TCR beta diversity.

V gene TRBV7-2 combines with J gene TRBJ2-7; TRBD1 might be the D (6 bases). This TCR derives from an older woman in good health. The material sequenced was blood. CDR3 sequence reads: CASSSRRDTFYEQYF. In nucleotides, the CDR3 is TGTGCCAGCAGCTCGCGACGGGACACCTTCTACGAGCAGTACTTC.